The rows below give T cell receptor beta chains drawn from one sample of a study of patients and donors after allogeneic stem cell transplantation. TCRdb itself ran the RT-PCR reads through MiXCR, one entry per CDR3 protein. The data contain approximately 150,000 distinct CDR3 sequences, about a third of them singletons. The sequenced sample was blood, either unsorted or a sorted T cell fraction (not recorded which). These receptors were collected from a human donor who was either an allogeneic HSCT recipient or a stem cell or donor lymphocyte infusion donor (not recorded which). It is not recorded whose cells these are; they may come from a transplant donor. The CDR3 runs from the conserved cysteine through the conserved F or W. Fields, in order: J gene, clone size, V gene, D gene, CDR3 DNA, CDR3 protein. The D gene is left open where the match is weak. Clone size, where shown, is once, few, many, or a class for clones that have expanded.

j_gene: TRBJ2-7; abundance: NA; v_gene: TRBV3-1; d_gene: TRBD1; CDR3nt: TGTGCCAGCAGCCATTTGGACAGGGGAATATCGTACGAGCAGTACTTC; CDR3aa: CASSHLDRGISYEQYF
j_gene: TRBJ2-5; abundance: NA; v_gene: TRBV7-4; d_gene: NA; CDR3nt: TGTGCCAGCAGCTTTTCTGGACTACTACAAGAGACCCAGTACTTC; CDR3aa: CASSFSGLLQETQYF
j_gene: TRBJ1-4; abundance: few; v_gene: TRBV10-3; d_gene: NA; CDR3nt: TGTGCCATCAGTGAGAGCTCAGGGAGAGCTAATGAAAAACTGTTTTTT; CDR3aa: CAISESSGRANEKLFF
j_gene: TRBJ2-5; abundance: NA; v_gene: TRBV12-3/TRBV12-4; d_gene: NA; CDR3nt: TGTGCCAGCACTCTTAGGCTACCGGCGAGGACCCAGTACTTC; CDR3aa: CASTLRLPARTQYF
j_gene: TRBJ1-6; abundance: few; v_gene: TRBV5-1; d_gene: TRBD1; CDR3nt: TGCGCCAGCAGCACGGGACAGGGGGCAGGAAATTCACCCCTCCACTTT; CDR3aa: CASSTGQGAGNSPLHF
j_gene: TRBJ1-5; abundance: NA; v_gene: TRBV20-1; d_gene: NA; CDR3nt: TGCAGTGCTAGCCAGCCGGGACTTCTCACGGGGGGCAATCAGCCCCAGCATTTT; CDR3aa: CSASQPGLLTGGNQPQHF
j_gene: TRBJ1-5; abundance: few; v_gene: TRBV27; d_gene: NA; CDR3nt: TGTGCCAGCAGTTCCTTTGCAAATCAGCCCCAGCATTTT; CDR3aa: CASSSFANQPQHF
j_gene: TRBJ2-2; abundance: NA; v_gene: TRBV6-6; d_gene: NA; CDR3nt: TGTGCCAGCAGTTACCCGACAGAGAACACCGGGGAGCTGTTTTTT; CDR3aa: CASSYPTENTGELFF
j_gene: TRBJ1-1; abundance: NA; v_gene: TRBV6-5; d_gene: NA; CDR3nt: TGTGCCAGCAGTTCCACAGGGATGTGGACTGAAGCTTTCTTT; CDR3aa: CASSSTGMWTEAFF
j_gene: TRBJ1-1; abundance: NA; v_gene: TRBV7-2; d_gene: NA; CDR3nt: TGTGCCAGCAGCCTTCTCCGGGCTGAAGCTTTCTTT; CDR3aa: CASSLLRAEAFF
j_gene: TRBJ2-5; abundance: NA; v_gene: TRBV12-3/TRBV12-4; d_gene: NA; CDR3nt: TGTCCCAGCAGTTTGTATGAGCAAGAGACCCAGTACTTC; CDR3aa: CPSSLYEQETQYF
j_gene: TRBJ1-1; abundance: NA; v_gene: TRBV20-1; d_gene: NA; CDR3nt: TGCAGTGCTAGGAAGGCCGGGCCCATGAACACTGAAGCTTTCTTT; CDR3aa: CSARKAGPMNTEAFF
j_gene: TRBJ1-2; abundance: NA; v_gene: TRBV12-3/TRBV12-4; d_gene: TRBD1; CDR3nt: TGTGCCAGCAGCCTCAACAGGGGGCAGGGCTATGGCTACACCTTC; CDR3aa: CASSLNRGQGYGYTF
j_gene: TRBJ1-5; abundance: few; v_gene: TRBV10-3; d_gene: NA; CDR3nt: TGTGCCATCAGTGCGGGGGGTGACAATCAGCCCCAGCATTTT; CDR3aa: CAISAGGDNQPQHF
j_gene: TRBJ1-1; abundance: NA; v_gene: TRBV20-1; d_gene: NA; CDR3nt: TGCAGTGCTAGAGGGTTCAGCCGGGGCAACACTGAAGCTTTCTTT; CDR3aa: CSARGFSRGNTEAFF
j_gene: TRBJ1-4; abundance: NA; v_gene: TRBV11-2; d_gene: NA; CDR3nt: TGTGCCAGCAGCCACTTTACAGGGAAGAATGAAAAACTGTTTTTT; CDR3aa: CASSHFTGKNEKLFF
j_gene: TRBJ2-3; abundance: NA; v_gene: TRBV6-5; d_gene: NA; CDR3nt: TGTGCCAGCAGTACTCCTGCAGGGTTTGCGCAGTATTTT; CDR3aa: CASSTPAGFAQYF
j_gene: TRBJ1-4; abundance: NA; v_gene: TRBV7-9; d_gene: TRBD1; CDR3nt: TGTGCCAGCAGCAAGGGACAGGGGGTAACTAATGAAAAACTGTTTTTT; CDR3aa: CASSKGQGVTNEKLFF
j_gene: TRBJ1-4; abundance: NA; v_gene: TRBV10-3; d_gene: NA; CDR3nt: TGTGCCATCAGTCCTGGGCGCGAAAAACTGTTTTTT; CDR3aa: CAISPGREKLFF
j_gene: TRBJ1-5; abundance: NA; v_gene: TRBV3-1; d_gene: NA; CDR3nt: TGTGCCAGCAGCCAAAGGGGGAGGAATCAGCCCCAGCATTTT; CDR3aa: CASSQRGRNQPQHF
j_gene: TRBJ1-1; abundance: NA; v_gene: TRBV5-1; d_gene: TRBD1; CDR3nt: TGCGCCAGCAGCTTGGTGGCAGGGGGCACTGAAGCTTTCTTT; CDR3aa: CASSLVAGGTEAFF
j_gene: TRBJ2-3; abundance: NA; v_gene: TRBV20-1; d_gene: NA; CDR3nt: TGCAGTGCTAGAGATAGGCGCGGGGCAAGCACAGATACGCAGTATTTT; CDR3aa: CSARDRRGASTDTQYF
j_gene: TRBJ1-2; abundance: few; v_gene: TRBV27; d_gene: TRBD1; CDR3nt: TGTGCCAGCCGAATGGACAGGGGGCAAGGCTACACCTTC; CDR3aa: CASRMDRGQGYTF
j_gene: TRBJ1-2; abundance: NA; v_gene: TRBV5-1; d_gene: NA; CDR3nt: TGCGCCAGCAGCCTCATAGGGGACTATGGCTACACCTTC; CDR3aa: CASSLIGDYGYTF
j_gene: TRBJ1-3; abundance: few; v_gene: TRBV12-3/TRBV12-4; d_gene: NA; CDR3nt: TGTGCCAGCACCGCAGGCCGCACGAGCTCTGGAAACACCATATATTTT; CDR3aa: CASTAGRTSSGNTIYF
j_gene: TRBJ2-5; abundance: NA; v_gene: TRBV27; d_gene: NA; CDR3nt: TGTGCCAGCAGTTCAACACCAGGAGGGCAGGAGACCCAGTACTTC; CDR3aa: CASSSTPGGQETQYF
j_gene: TRBJ2-5; abundance: NA; v_gene: TRBV24-1; d_gene: NA; CDR3nt: TGTGCCACCAGTGATCGGGGGACCCCTCAAGAGACCCAGTACTTC; CDR3aa: CATSDRGTPQETQYF
j_gene: TRBJ1-1; abundance: NA; v_gene: TRBV7-3; d_gene: NA; CDR3nt: TGTGCCAGCAGCTTAGGGGCCGCGGGGGGCACTGAAGCTTTCTTT; CDR3aa: CASSLGAAGGTEAFF
j_gene: TRBJ2-1; abundance: NA; v_gene: TRBV6-2/TRBV6-3; d_gene: TRBD2; CDR3nt: TGTGCCAGCAGTTACTCGAAAGCGGGGGGTGGCAATGAGCAGTTCTTC; CDR3aa: CASSYSKAGGGNEQFF
j_gene: TRBJ2-7; abundance: NA; v_gene: TRBV4-3; d_gene: NA; CDR3nt: TGCGCCAGCAGCCAAGATACCAGGGTCCACGAGCAGTACTTC; CDR3aa: CASSQDTRVHEQYF
j_gene: TRBJ2-2; abundance: few; v_gene: TRBV4-2; d_gene: NA; CDR3nt: TGTGCCAGCAGCCAAGATGCGGGGACCGGGGAGCTGTTTTTT; CDR3aa: CASSQDAGTGELFF
j_gene: TRBJ1-5; abundance: few; v_gene: TRBV9; d_gene: NA; CDR3nt: TGTGCCAGCAGCGTAGATCCGGATAGCAATCAGCCCCAGCATTTT; CDR3aa: CASSVDPDSNQPQHF
j_gene: TRBJ1-5; abundance: few; v_gene: TRBV12-3/TRBV12-4; d_gene: TRBD1; CDR3nt: TGTGCCAGCAGTTTAGAGTTCGGACAGGGGGCTTTTCGGCCCCAGCATTTT; CDR3aa: CASSLEFGQGAFRPQHF
j_gene: TRBJ1-5; abundance: NA; v_gene: TRBV5-5; d_gene: NA; CDR3nt: TGTGCCAGCAGCTTGAAGGCGTATAGCAATCAGCCCCAGCATTTT; CDR3aa: CASSLKAYSNQPQHF
j_gene: TRBJ1-5; abundance: NA; v_gene: TRBV3-1; d_gene: NA; CDR3nt: TGTGCCAGCAGCCAAGAAGAGGGACAGCCCCAGCATTTT; CDR3aa: CASSQEEGQPQHF
j_gene: TRBJ1-5; abundance: few; v_gene: TRBV6-1; d_gene: NA; CDR3nt: TGTGCCAGCAGTGAATTGGGGAGGGGCAGCAATCAGCCCCAGCATTTT; CDR3aa: CASSELGRGSNQPQHF
j_gene: TRBJ2-3; abundance: few; v_gene: TRBV5-1; d_gene: NA; CDR3nt: TGCGCCAGCAGCTTGGGGGGTCTAGGCCCCACAGATACGCAGTATTTT; CDR3aa: CASSLGGLGPTDTQYF
j_gene: TRBJ1-3; abundance: few; v_gene: TRBV7-2; d_gene: NA; CDR3nt: TGTGCCAGCAGCTTAGCGGGAACGGGAGCATCTGGAAACACCATATATTTT; CDR3aa: CASSLAGTGASGNTIYF
j_gene: TRBJ1-2; abundance: NA; v_gene: TRBV29-1; d_gene: NA; CDR3nt: TGCAGCGTTGAGAGACAGTACCCACAATACGGCTACACCTTC; CDR3aa: CSVERQYPQYGYTF
j_gene: TRBJ1-2; abundance: few; v_gene: TRBV7-4; d_gene: NA; CDR3nt: TGTGCCAGCAGCTTAGGAGGGTCTCGTGGCTACACCTTC; CDR3aa: CASSLGGSRGYTF
j_gene: TRBJ1-5; abundance: NA; v_gene: TRBV6-1; d_gene: NA; CDR3nt: TGTGCCAGCAGTGAAAGGGGCTCAAAACAGCCCCAGCATTTT; CDR3aa: CASSERGSKQPQHF
j_gene: TRBJ1-6; abundance: NA; v_gene: TRBV7-6; d_gene: NA; CDR3nt: TGTGCCAGCAGCCAGGACACATTCTCCTATAATTCACCCCTCCACTTT; CDR3aa: CASSQDTFSYNSPLHF
j_gene: TRBJ2-2; abundance: NA; v_gene: TRBV18; d_gene: TRBD1; CDR3nt: TGTGCCAGCTCACGGGACAGGGAGAACACCGGGGAGCTGTTTTTT; CDR3aa: CASSRDRENTGELFF
j_gene: TRBJ1-1; abundance: few; v_gene: TRBV6-5; d_gene: NA; CDR3nt: TGTGCCAGCAGTTACTCACCGACACCCTTGGTTCTAGAAGCTTTCTTT; CDR3aa: CASSYSPTPLVLEAFF
j_gene: TRBJ2-5; abundance: NA; v_gene: TRBV24-1; d_gene: NA; CDR3nt: TGTGCCACCAGTGATTTAGACCGGAGGGAACAAGAGACCCAGTACTTC; CDR3aa: CATSDLDRREQETQYF
j_gene: TRBJ2-1; abundance: many; v_gene: TRBV7-2; d_gene: NA; CDR3nt: TGTGCCAGCAGCTTAGCGAGAGGGCTTAGCTCCTACAATGAGCAGTTCTTC; CDR3aa: CASSLARGLSSYNEQFF
j_gene: TRBJ2-3; abundance: NA; v_gene: TRBV7-2; d_gene: NA; CDR3nt: TGTGCCAGCGCCCCTTTGGGGGCCGGGGGTGATACGCAGTATTTT; CDR3aa: CASAPLGAGGDTQYF
j_gene: TRBJ1-2; abundance: few; v_gene: TRBV9; d_gene: NA; CDR3nt: TGTGCCAGCAGGGCAGTGGGGGAGAATGGCTACACCTTC; CDR3aa: CASRAVGENGYTF